The TCR beta chain under discussion was sequenced for a study of blood T cells in healthy people across ages. Points from the study as a whole: It was held that the diversity estimates obtained from one million T cells were underestimates. There was a strong correlation between TCR beta diversity and naive T cell percentage.

Concerning this clonotype: Its antigen is not identified.

No fewer than 5.5 micrograms of total RNA were isolated from every sample. The CDR3 covers 14 residues. Trimming shortened V by 6 bases and J by 2 bases, and 11 bases separated the two germline ends. Sample-barcoded 5' priming and a J-beta primer mix drove a second PCR of roughly 6 to 12 cycles. TCRdb used MiXCR to reprocess the 5' RACE reads, holding one entry per CDR3 protein. Here the sample spans about 1.4 million distinct CDR3 sequences, almost 60% being singletons. This TCR was recovered from a man between 18 and 35 years old in good health. J is TRBJ1-5 and V is TRBV12-3 or TRBV12-4; D is ambiguous. The sequenced material came from blood. This chain's CDR3 is CASRDGEGNQPQHF. CDR3 bases: TGTGCCAGCAGAGACGGGGAGGGCAATCAGCCCCAGCATTTT.